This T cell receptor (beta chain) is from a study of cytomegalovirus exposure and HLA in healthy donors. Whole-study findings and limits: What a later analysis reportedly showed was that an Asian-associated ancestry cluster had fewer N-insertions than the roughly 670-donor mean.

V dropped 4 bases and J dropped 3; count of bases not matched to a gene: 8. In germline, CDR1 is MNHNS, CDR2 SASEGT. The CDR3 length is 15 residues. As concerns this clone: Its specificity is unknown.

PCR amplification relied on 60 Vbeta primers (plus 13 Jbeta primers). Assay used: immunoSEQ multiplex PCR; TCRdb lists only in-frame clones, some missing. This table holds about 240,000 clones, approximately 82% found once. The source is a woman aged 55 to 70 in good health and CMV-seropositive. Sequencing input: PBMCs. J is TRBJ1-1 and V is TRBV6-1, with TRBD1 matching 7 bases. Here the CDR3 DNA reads TGTGCCAGCAGTGTTACCGGGACAGCGGACACTGAAGCTTTCTTT. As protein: CASSVTGTADTEAFF.